These 32 T cell receptor beta chains originate from one sample sequenced in a study of molecular identifiers for immune sequencing clone quantification. Using its own MiXCR run on the PCR reads, TCRdb lists one record per CDR3 protein. The sample has 350,000 or so distinct CDR3 sequences; about a fifth are singletons. Specimen: naive CD8+ T cells from blood, with Jurkat cell RNA spiked in. Specified subset: FACS-sorted CD8+CD4-CCR7+CD45RA+ naive T cells. The receptors were sampled from a human donor in good health. Some libraries in this study had Jurkat cell RNA spiked in.

Notes on this clonotype: A much larger clone lies one base from this, so it may be a read error. This chain connects TRBV5-1 to TRBJ2-7, with 8 bases matching TRBD1. The germline V gene encodes CDR1 SGHRS and CDR2 YFSETQ. The CDR3 loop spans 15 amino acids. The CDR3 region is CASSLRTGITYERYF. The CDR3 DNA follows: TGCGCCAGCAGCTTACGGACAGGGATAACCTACGAGCGGTACTTC. The whole variable domain, remainder taken from reference TRBV5-1 and TRBJ2-7, is KAGVTQTPRYLIKTRGQQVTLSCSPISGHRSVSWYQQTPGQGLQFLFEYFSETQRNKGNFPGRFSGRQFSNSRSEMNVSTLELGDSALYLCASSLRTGITYERYFGPGTRLTVT.

This clonotype turned up a few times. It may be a read error: a sequence one base away is much more abundant. The CDR3 sequence: CASGPYTGELFF. The CDR3 DNA follows: TGTGCCAGCGGCCCTTACACCGGGGAGCTGTTTTTT. The chain couples TRBV7-9 to TRBJ2-2; no firm D call. Germline lookup yields CDR1 SEHNR and CDR2 FQNEAQ (reference sequence). V was shortened by 8 bases and J by 3 bases, with 7 bases between the two germline ends. The CDR3 extends over 12 amino acids.

For this clonotype: At one of its ends the junction is not consistent with the germline gene, which may arise from a read error. The chain has TRBV27 and TRBJ2-3; TRBD1 aligns across 9 bases. Germline V gene data show CDR1 as MNHEY and CDR2 as SMNVEV (reference sequence). This CDR3 has 15 amino acids. The CDR3 DNA follows: TGTGCCAGCAGCCCATTTACAGGGGGCACAGGTACGCAGTATTTT. This encodes CASSPFTGGTGTQYF.

About this clonotype: A much larger clone differs from this one at a single base, so this may be a read error. CDR3 residues: CASRLGGTSGNTIYF. CDR3 coding DNA: TGCGCCAGCAGACTCGGTGGAACCTCTGGAAACACCATATATTTT. The J gene is TRBJ1-3, the V gene TRBV5-1; D remains unclear. The CDR3 contains 15 residues. The germline gives CDR1 SGHRS, CDR2 YFSETQ. Trimming took 5 bases from V and 0 from J, leaving 12 bases between them. Drawing the rest from reference TRBV5-1 and TRBJ1-3, the complete variable domain is KAGVTQTPRYLIKTRGQQVTLSCSPISGHRSVSWYQQTPGQGLQFLFEYFSETQRNKGNFPGRFSGRQFSNSRSEMNVSTLELGDSALYLCASRLGGTSGNTIYFGEGSWLTVV.

This clonotype was counted at least ten times. The chain combines TRBV24-1 with TRBJ2-2, with D perhaps TRBD1 or TRBD2 (6 bases each). V gave up 7 bases and J gave up 2 bases, with 19 bases separating them. The CDR3 totals 17 residues. Germline lookup yields CDR1 KGHDR and CDR2 SFDVKD. The CDR3 DNA sequence: TGTGCCACCAGGAAGTCGTGGGGGGCGTTAAACACCGGGGAGCTGTTTTTT. It specifies CATRKSWGALNTGELFF.

This clonotype occurred many times. The chain carries TRBV29-1 and TRBJ2-2; a possible D gene is TRBD1 (6 bases). Looked up from germline, CDR1 is SQVTM and CDR2 is ANQGSEA. Trimming cost V 6 bases and J 1 base, with 9 bases left between them. The CDR3 is 13 residues long. The CDR3 DNA is TGCAGCGTCAAACAGGGGAACACCGGGGAGCTGTTTTTT. Protein sequence: CSVKQGNTGELFF.

This clonotype was counted many times. This chain uses TRBV7-9 with TRBJ2-7; D gene unclear. V was clipped by 5 bases and J by 3 bases, with 14 bases between them. CDR1 and CDR2 (germline): SEHNR, FQNEAQ (reference sequence). CDR3 size: 14 residues. CDR3 DNA sequence: TGTGCCAGCAGCCATACGTCCAACTTCTACGAGCAGTACTTC. It specifies CASSHTSNFYEQYF. Together with reference TRBV7-9 and TRBJ2-7, the CDR3 gives the full variable domain: DTGVSQNPRHKITKRGQNVTFRCDPISEHNRLYWYRQTLGQGPEFLTYFQNEAQLEKSRLLSDRFSAERPKGSFSTLEIQRTEQGDSAMYLCASSHTSNFYEQYFGPGTRLTVT.

This clonotype has a count of ten or more. CDR3 loop: CAWSEVSVSYGYTF. CDR3 coding DNA: TGTGCCTGGAGTGAGGTTTCCGTATCCTATGGCTACACCTTC. The chain joins TRBV30 to TRBJ1-2, with no clear D. From germline, CDR1 is GTSNPN and CDR2 SVGIG (reference sequence). The V end lost 1 base, the J end lost 4 bases, and 13 bases lay between the germline ends. The CDR3 spans 14 residues.

As to this clonotype: A read error may explain this, as a much larger clone is one base away. The rearrangement joins TRBV4-3 to TRBJ2-3, with 8 positions matching TRBD2. The CDR3 runs 16 residues. The V gene's germline CDR1 is LGHNA and CDR2 YSLEER. Here the CDR3 DNA reads TGCGCCAGCAGCCAAGATTCAGCGGGAGTGGGGTATACGCGGTATTTT. It yields the protein CASSQDSAGVGYTRYF.

As for this clonotype: This may come from a read error, since a much larger clone is one base off. The V gene is TRBV20-1, the J gene TRBJ2-5; 9 bases are shared with TRBD1. Germline CDR1 DFQATT, CDR2 SNEGSKA (reference sequence). Trimming at V came to 5 bases and at J to 3 bases, leaving 10 bases not matched to a gene. CDR3 length: 15 amino acids. CDR3 nucleotide sequence: TGCAGTGCTGGCCCCGGGACAGGGATGGAAGAGACCCAGTACTTC. Amino acid sequence: CSAGPGTGMEETQYF.

Turning to this clonotype: A much larger clone differs by one base, so this may be a read error. This chain links TRBV4-1 with TRBJ2-7; no firm D call. Germline-derived CDR1 and CDR2 are MGHRA and YSYEKL. CDR3 size: 16 residues. The CDR3 DNA reads TGCGCCAGCAGCCAAGCCCCGGGCACCAGCTCCTACGAGCAGTGCTTC. Amino acids: CASSQAPGTSSYEQCF.

As to this clonotype: One end of the junction is discordant with germline, which a read error may explain. This chain joins TRBV29-1 and TRBJ2-3, with TRBD2 identical over 10 bases. Germline V lookup: CDR1 SQVTM, CDR2 ANQGSEA. CDR3 length equals 14 residues. The CDR3 here is CGVALAGTTDTQYF. In DNA form, the CDR3 reads TGCGGCGTTGCACTAGCGGGGACCACAGATACGCAGTATTTT.

The table lists this clonotype with many counts. This chain links TRBV4-3 with TRBJ2-7, with 7 bases matching TRBD1. In germline, CDR1 is LGHNA, CDR2 YSLEER. The CDR3 sequence is 15 residues long. The junction had 9 bases not matched to a gene; V was cut back by 4 bases and J by 3 bases. CDR3 DNA sequence: TGCGCCAGCAGCCCAGACCGGGACAGCCGCTACGAGCAGTACTTC. Translated, it gives CASSPDRDSRYEQYF.

For this clonotype: This clone may be a read error of a much larger clone one base away. Here the CDR3 omits its conserved ending phenylalanine or tryptophan, so a read error is the likely source. CDR3 residues: CATSRDRGRTTYEQYL. In nucleotides, the CDR3 is TGTGCCACCAGCAGAGATCGTGGCAGGACTACCTACGAGCAGTACCTC. The chain joins TRBV15 to TRBJ2-7, with a possible D match to TRBD2 (6 bases). The length of the CDR3 is 16 residues. The ends were cut back, 0 bases at V and 2 bases at J, with 14 bases in the middle. The germline V gene encodes CDR1 LNHNV and CDR2 YYDKDF (reference sequence).

This clonotype was seen a handful of times. The chain couples TRBV19 to TRBJ2-1; a weak D match, TRBD1 (7 bases). V gave up 0 bases and J gave up 3 bases, with 18 bases separating them. This CDR3 is built from 18 residues. Germline CDR1 LNHDA, CDR2 SQIVND (reference sequence). CDR3 sequence: CASSIDVFGGQLYNEQFF. The CDR3 DNA is TGTGCCAGTAGTATAGATGTTTTCGGGGGACAGCTCTACAATGAGCAGTTCTTC.

The table lists this clonotype with many counts. This chain uses TRBV4-3 with TRBJ1-1; no clear D gene. The CDR3 is 17 amino acids. The V end was cut by 3 bases, the J end by 6 bases, with 23 bases between. Germline values: CDR1 LGHNA, CDR2 YSLEER. Written as DNA, the CDR3 is TGCGCCAGCAGCCAGGACCGGGCCCTCTACGGTAGGGCTGAAGCTTTCTTT. Its protein product is CASSQDRALYGRAEAFF.

As regards this clonotype: A much bigger clone sits one base away, suggesting this may be a read error. The gene calls are TRBV7-9 and TRBJ2-3; 8 bases align to TRBD2. The V gene's germline CDR1 is SEHNR and CDR2 FQNEAQ (reference sequence). The CDR3 has 14 amino acids. CDR3 amino acids: CASSFAGGGDTQCF. DNA for the CDR3: TGTGCCAGCAGCTTTGCGGGGGGCGGAGATACGCAGTGTTTT.

Turning to this clonotype: This could be a read error, since a much larger clone is one nucleotide away. The V and J genes are TRBV12-3 or TRBV12-4 and TRBJ2-3; D might be TRBD1 or TRBD2, each matching 6 bases. V was trimmed by 7 bases and J by 7 bases, leaving 18 bases between them. The CDR3 consists of 14 residues. The CDR3 loop is CASTYGGHSNTQYF. CDR3 DNA: TGTGCCAGCACCTACGGGGGACATTCAAATACGCAGTATTTT.

This clonotype was found a few times. The chain employs TRBV7-6 and TRBJ2-1; D is uncertain. Germline assignment: CDR1 SGHVS and CDR2 FNYEAQ. The CDR3 spans 15 residues. The ends were cut back, 2 bases at V and 4 bases at J, with 12 bases in the middle. Here the CDR3 reads CASSLSPPSYNEQFF. The CDR3 coding sequence is TGTGCCAGCAGCTTAAGTCCCCCATCGTACAATGAGCAGTTCTTC.

The chain couples TRBV6-6 to TRBJ2-5; D tentatively fits TRBD1 or TRBD2 (5 bases each). V lost 8 bases to trimming and J lost 0 bases, with 10 bases between them. Germline V gene sequence: CDR1 MNHNY, CDR2 SVGAGI (reference sequence). The CDR3 has 13 amino acids. CDR3 DNA sequence: TGTGCCAGCGCCGGGGCTAACCAAGAGACCCAGTACTTC. Its translation: CASAGANQETQYF.

This clonotype was counted ten times or more. This chain connects TRBV29-1 to TRBJ1-2; the D is unclear. Germline V gives CDR1 SQVTM, CDR2 ANQGSEA. V dropped 1 base and J dropped 1 base, with 10 bases sitting between them. This CDR3 is 14 amino acids long. Here the CDR3 reads CSVEVAQFNYGYTF. In DNA, the CDR3 is TGCAGCGTTGAAGTGGCACAGTTTAACTATGGCTACACCTTC.

Comments on this clonotype: This may be a read error: a much more frequent sequence differs by one nucleotide. The gene calls are TRBV4-1 and TRBJ1-1, with D uncertain. Germline V gene lookup returns CDR1 MGHRA and CDR2 YSYEKL. The CDR3 sequence is 15 residues long. DNA for the CDR3: TGCGGCAGCAGCCAAGCGAAGACGGCAAACACTGAAGCTTTCTTT. Translated: CGSSQAKTANTEAFF.

This clonotype showed up just a few times. The V and J genes are TRBV9 and TRBJ1-4, with a tentative D call TRBD1 (5 bases). The CDR3 is 16 amino acids. CDR1 is SGDLS, CDR2 YYNGEE, per germline. The ends were cut back, 3 bases at V and 7 bases at J, with 19 bases in the middle. CDR3: CASSARQYGASEKLFF. For the CDR3, the DNA is TGTGCCAGCAGCGCCAGGCAGTATGGGGCTAGTGAAAAACTGTTTTTT.

This clonotype was counted ten times or more. The CDR3 carries no conserved terminal phenylalanine or tryptophan, so it likely arises from a read error. It is unclear where the CDR3 begins or ends on the DNA, so no DNA is shown, and the CDR3 is as TCRdb lists it. This chain connects TRBV12-3 or TRBV12-4 to TRBJ1-1. The CDR3 spans 10 amino acids, including both terminal residues. Here the CDR3 reads CASSLGPAAL.

Concerning this clonotype itself: This may be a read error: a much more frequent sequence differs by one nucleotide. The CDR3 DNA sequence: TGTGCCAGCACGCCCCTTCTGTGGGCTGAAGCTTTCTTT. Its translation is CASTPLLWAEAFF. This chain uses TRBV11-2 with TRBJ1-1; no firm D call. V lost 7 bases, J lost 6 bases, and 15 bases lay in between. There are 13 residues in the CDR3. Germline V gene data show CDR1 as SGHAT and CDR2 as FQNNGV.

In this sample, this clonotype turned up many times. This chain uses TRBV7-9 with TRBJ2-7; 7 nucleotides match TRBD1. The germline V gene has CDR1 SEHNR and CDR2 FQNEAQ (reference sequence). This CDR3 has 15 residues. V lost 5 bases to trimming and J lost 2 bases; unmatched junction nucleotides: 9. This chain's CDR3 is CASSHRDRLTYEQYF. The CDR3 DNA is TGTGCCAGCAGCCACCGGGACAGACTGACCTACGAGCAGTACTTC.

The rearrangement links TRBV20-1 to TRBJ2-7; D is uncertain. The V and J ends lost 0 bases and 0 bases respectively, with 9 bases between them. This CDR3 has 14 residues. Germline V gene lookup returns CDR1 DFQATT and CDR2 SNEGSKA (reference sequence). CDR3 in DNA: TGCAGTGCTAGAGATGGGCAGGCCTCCTACGAGCAGTACTTC. Translating gives CSARDGQASYEQYF.

This clonotype was seen repeatedly, ten times or more. This CDR3 is CASSLSPTANNYGYTF. The CDR3 DNA is TGTGCCAGCAGCTTATCACCCACGGCCAATAACTATGGCTACACCTTC. The chain combines TRBV7-8 with TRBJ1-2; D is unclear. The CDR3 has 16 amino acids. CDR1 is SGHVS and CDR2 is FQNEAQ in the germline V gene. V was shortened by 2 bases and J by 1 base, with 14 bases between the two germline ends.

This clonotype was seen a handful of times. The chain combines TRBV7-9 with TRBJ2-3; 9 bases map to TRBD2. V shed 1 base and J 1 base; nucleotides not matched to a gene: 3. This CDR3 is 16 amino acids long. The V gene's germline CDR1 is SEHNR and CDR2 FQNEAQ (reference sequence). DNA for the CDR3: TGTGCCAGCAGCTTAGTTGGCGGGAGGGGCACAGATACGCAGTATTTT. Encoded protein: CASSLVGGRGTDTQYF.

Concerning this clonotype itself: A read error is possible here, since a much larger clone lies one base away. This sequence joins TRBV29-1 and TRBJ2-5; either TRBD1 or TRBD2 may supply D (5 bases each). Germline CDR1 reads SQVTM; CDR2 reads ANQGSEA. This CDR3 spans 16 amino acids. Here the CDR3 reads CSVDAPGTTFQEAQYF. Written as DNA, the CDR3 is TGCAGCGTTGATGCCCCAGGGACCACATTTCAAGAGGCCCAGTACTTC.

A few counts support this clonotype. No conserved phenylalanine or tryptophan ends this CDR3, so it is likely a read error. The V and J genes are TRBV5-1 and TRBJ1-1, with D possibly matching TRBD1 (6 bases). The germline V gene has CDR1 SGHRS and CDR2 YFSETQ. V lost 0 bases to trimming and J lost 2 bases, with 8 bases between them. The CDR3 covers 14 residues. CDR3 bases: TGCGCCAGCAGCTTGGCGGGGGCTAACACTGAAGCTTTCTCT. Translation: CASSLAGANTEAFS.

Worth noting for this clonotype: The junction and the germline gene differ at one end; a read error may be behind it. This chain connects TRBV27 to TRBJ2-7, with TRBD1 as a possible D gene (6 bases). The CDR3 totals 14 residues. Germline loops: CDR1 MNHEY, CDR2 SMNVEV (reference sequence). DNA for the CDR3: TGTGCCGGCAGACCGGGACACTCGCTCTACGAGCAGTACTTC. It translates to CAGRPGHSLYEQYF.